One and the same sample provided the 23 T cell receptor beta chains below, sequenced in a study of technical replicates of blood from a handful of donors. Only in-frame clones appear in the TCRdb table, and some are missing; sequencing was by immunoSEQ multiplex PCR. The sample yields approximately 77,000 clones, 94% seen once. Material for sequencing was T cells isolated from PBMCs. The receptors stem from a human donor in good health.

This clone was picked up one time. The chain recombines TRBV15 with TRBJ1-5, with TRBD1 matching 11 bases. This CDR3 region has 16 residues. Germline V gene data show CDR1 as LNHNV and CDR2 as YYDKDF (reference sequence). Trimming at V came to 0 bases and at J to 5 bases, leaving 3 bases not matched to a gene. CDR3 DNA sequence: TGTGCCACCAGCAGAGAGCGGACAGGGGGCCATCAGCCCCAGCATTTT. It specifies CATSRERTGGHQPQHF. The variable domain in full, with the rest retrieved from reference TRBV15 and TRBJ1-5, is DAMVIQNPRYQVTQFGKPVTLSCSQTLNHNVMYWYQQKSSQAPKLLFHYYDKDFNNEADTPDNFQSRRPNTSFCFLDIRSPGLGDTAMYLCATSRERTGGHQPQHFGDGTRLSIL.

The CDR3 protein is CASSYSGGRQPQHF. The CDR3 region has the DNA TGTGCCAGCAGTTACTCGGGGGGACGTCAGCCCCAGCATTTT. The rearrangement links TRBV6-5 to TRBJ1-5; TRBD1 is a possible D gene (5 bases). Germline-derived CDR1 and CDR2 are MNHEY and SVGAGI. Trimming cost V 0 bases and J 6 bases, with 9 bases left between them. The CDR3 covers 14 residues.

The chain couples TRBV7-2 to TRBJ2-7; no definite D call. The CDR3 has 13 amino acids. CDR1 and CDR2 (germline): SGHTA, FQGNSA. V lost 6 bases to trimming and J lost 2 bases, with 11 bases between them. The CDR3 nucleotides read TGTGCCAGCAGTCCAAACAGCCCCTACGAGCAGTACTTC. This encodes CASSPNSPYEQYF.

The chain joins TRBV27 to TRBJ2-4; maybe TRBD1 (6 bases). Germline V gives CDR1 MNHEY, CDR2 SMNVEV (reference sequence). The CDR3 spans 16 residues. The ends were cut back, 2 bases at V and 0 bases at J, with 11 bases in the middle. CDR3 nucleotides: TGTGCCAGCAGTTTAGGGTACAGGGAAGCCAAAAACATTCAGTACTTC. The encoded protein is CASSLGYREAKNIQYF.

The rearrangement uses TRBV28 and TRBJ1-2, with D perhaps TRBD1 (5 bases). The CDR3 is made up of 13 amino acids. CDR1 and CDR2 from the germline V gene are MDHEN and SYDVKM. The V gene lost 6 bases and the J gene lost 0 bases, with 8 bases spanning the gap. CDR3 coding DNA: TGTGCCAGCAGGACAGCCCCTAACTATGGCTACACCTTC. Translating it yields CASRTAPNYGYTF.

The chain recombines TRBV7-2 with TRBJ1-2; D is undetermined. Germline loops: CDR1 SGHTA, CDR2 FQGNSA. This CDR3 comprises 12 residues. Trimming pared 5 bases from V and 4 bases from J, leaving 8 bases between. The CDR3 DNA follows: TGTGCCAGCAGCCCGACTAGCTATGGCTACACCTTC. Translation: CASSPTSYGYTF.

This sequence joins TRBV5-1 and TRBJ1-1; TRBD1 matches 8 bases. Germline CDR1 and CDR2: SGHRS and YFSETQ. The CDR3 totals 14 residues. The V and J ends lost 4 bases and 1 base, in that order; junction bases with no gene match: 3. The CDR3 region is CASSKTGANTEAFF. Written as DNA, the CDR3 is TGCGCCAGCAGCAAGACAGGGGCGAACACTGAAGCTTTCTTT. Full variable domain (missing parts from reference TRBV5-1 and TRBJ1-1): KAGVTQTPRYLIKTRGQQVTLSCSPISGHRSVSWYQQTPGQGLQFLFEYFSETQRNKGNFPGRFSGRQFSNSRSEMNVSTLELGDSALYLCASSKTGANTEAFFGQGTRLTVV.

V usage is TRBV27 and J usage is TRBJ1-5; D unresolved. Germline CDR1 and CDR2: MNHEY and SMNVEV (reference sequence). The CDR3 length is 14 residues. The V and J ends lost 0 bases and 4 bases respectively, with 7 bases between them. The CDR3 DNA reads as TGTGCCAGCAGTTTATCCCTACCTAATCAGCCCCAGCATTTT. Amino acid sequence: CASSLSLPNQPQHF.

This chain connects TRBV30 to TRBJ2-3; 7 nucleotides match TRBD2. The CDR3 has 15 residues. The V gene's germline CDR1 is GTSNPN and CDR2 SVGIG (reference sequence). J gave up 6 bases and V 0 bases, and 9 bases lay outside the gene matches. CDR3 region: CAWSVGAGNRDTQYF. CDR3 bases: TGTGCCTGGAGTGTTGGAGCGGGGAATCGGGATACGCAGTATTTT.

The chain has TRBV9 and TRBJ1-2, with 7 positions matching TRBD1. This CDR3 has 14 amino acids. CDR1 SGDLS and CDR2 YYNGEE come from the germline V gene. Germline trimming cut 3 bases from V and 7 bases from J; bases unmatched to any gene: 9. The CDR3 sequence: CASSAGQRSGGYTF. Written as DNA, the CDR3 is TGTGCCAGCAGCGCGGGACAGCGGAGTGGTGGCTACACCTTC.

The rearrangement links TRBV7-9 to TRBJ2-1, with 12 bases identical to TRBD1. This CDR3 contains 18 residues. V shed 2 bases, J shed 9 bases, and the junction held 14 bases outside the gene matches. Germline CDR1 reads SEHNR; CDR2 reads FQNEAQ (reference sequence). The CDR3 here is CASSLRLWDRGQGSEQFF. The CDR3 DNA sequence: TGTGCCAGCAGCTTAAGGCTCTGGGACAGGGGGCAAGGGAGTGAGCAGTTCTTC.

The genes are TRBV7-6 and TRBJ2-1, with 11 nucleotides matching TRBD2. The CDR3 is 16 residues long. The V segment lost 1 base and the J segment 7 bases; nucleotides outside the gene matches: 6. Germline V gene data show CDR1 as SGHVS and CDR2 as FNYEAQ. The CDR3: CASSLELAGVDNEQFF. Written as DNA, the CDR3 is TGTGCCAGCAGCTTAGAACTAGCGGGAGTTGATAATGAGCAGTTCTTC.

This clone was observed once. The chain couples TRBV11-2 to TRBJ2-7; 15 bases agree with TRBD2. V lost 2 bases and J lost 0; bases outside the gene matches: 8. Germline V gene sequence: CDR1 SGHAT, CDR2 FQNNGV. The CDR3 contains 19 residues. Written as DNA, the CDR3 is TGTGCCAGCAGCTTAATAAAGGGACTAGCGGGAGGCGTCTCCTACGAGCAGTACTTC. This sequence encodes CASSLIKGLAGGVSYEQYF.

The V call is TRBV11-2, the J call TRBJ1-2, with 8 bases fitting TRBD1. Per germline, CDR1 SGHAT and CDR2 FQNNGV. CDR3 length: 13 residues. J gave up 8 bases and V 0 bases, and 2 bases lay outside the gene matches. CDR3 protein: CASSLDRGLGYTF. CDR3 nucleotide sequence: TGTGCCAGCAGCTTAGACAGGGGGCTCGGCTACACCTTC.

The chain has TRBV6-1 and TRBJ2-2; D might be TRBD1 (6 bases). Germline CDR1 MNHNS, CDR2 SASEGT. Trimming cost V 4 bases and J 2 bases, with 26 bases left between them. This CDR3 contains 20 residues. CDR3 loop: CASSARGRLGSLVNTGELFF. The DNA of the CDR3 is TGTGCCAGCAGTGCCAGGGGACGGTTGGGATCGCTCGTCAACACCGGGGAGCTGTTTTTT.

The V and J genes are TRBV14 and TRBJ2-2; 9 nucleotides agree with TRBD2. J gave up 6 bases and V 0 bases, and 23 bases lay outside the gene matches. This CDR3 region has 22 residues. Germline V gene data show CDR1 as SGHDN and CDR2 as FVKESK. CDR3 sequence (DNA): TGTGCCAGCAGCCAAGATTTTAAGCTGGGTTCAGGCGGGAGGGCCTCTTCCGGGGAGCTGTTTTTT. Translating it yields CASSQDFKLGSGGRASSGELFF.

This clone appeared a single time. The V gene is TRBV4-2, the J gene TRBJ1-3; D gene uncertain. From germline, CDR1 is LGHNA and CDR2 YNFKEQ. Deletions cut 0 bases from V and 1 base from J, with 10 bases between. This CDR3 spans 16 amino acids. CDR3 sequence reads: CASSQDLRGSGNTIYF. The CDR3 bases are TGTGCCAGCAGCCAAGATTTACGCGGTTCTGGAAACACCATATATTTT.

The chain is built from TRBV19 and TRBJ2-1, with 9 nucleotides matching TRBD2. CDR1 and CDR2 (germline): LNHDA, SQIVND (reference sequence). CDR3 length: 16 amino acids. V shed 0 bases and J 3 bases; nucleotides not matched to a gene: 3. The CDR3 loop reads CASSIDLAGIYNEQFF. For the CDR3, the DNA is TGTGCCAGTAGTATAGATCTAGCGGGGATCTACAATGAGCAGTTCTTC.

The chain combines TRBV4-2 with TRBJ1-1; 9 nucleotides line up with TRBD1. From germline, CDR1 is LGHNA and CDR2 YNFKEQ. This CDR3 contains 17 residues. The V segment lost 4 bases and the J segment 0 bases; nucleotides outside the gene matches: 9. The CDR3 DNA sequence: TGTGCCAGCAGCCTCTTACAGGGGGCAGGGATGAACACTGAAGCTTTCTTT. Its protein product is CASSLLQGAGMNTEAFF.

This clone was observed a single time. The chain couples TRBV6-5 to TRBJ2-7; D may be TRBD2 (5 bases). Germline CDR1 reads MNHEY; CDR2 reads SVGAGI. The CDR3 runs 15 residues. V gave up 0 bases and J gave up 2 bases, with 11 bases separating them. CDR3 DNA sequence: TGTGCCAGCAGTTACTCGAGTAGCGCGACCTACGAGCAGTACTTC. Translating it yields CASSYSSSATYEQYF.

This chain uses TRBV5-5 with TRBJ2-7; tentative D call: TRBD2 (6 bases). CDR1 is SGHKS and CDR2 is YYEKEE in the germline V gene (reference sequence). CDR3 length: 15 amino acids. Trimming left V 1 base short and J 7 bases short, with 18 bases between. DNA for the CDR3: TGTGCCAGCAGCTTGTTTCGGGAGTTGGGGAATGAGCAGTACTTC. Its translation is CASSLFRELGNEQYF.

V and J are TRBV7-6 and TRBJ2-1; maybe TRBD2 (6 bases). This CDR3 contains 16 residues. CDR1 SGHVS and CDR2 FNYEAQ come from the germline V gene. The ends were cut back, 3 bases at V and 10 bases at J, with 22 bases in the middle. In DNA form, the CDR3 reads TGTGCCAGCAGCTTGGCGGGCGGAGGGTGGAAGGGGGAGCAGTTCTTC. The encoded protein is CASSLAGGGWKGEQFF.

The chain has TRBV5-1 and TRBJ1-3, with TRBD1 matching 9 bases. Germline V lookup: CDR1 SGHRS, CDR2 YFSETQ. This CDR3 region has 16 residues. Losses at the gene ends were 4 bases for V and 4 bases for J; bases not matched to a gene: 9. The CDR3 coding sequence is TGCGCCAGCAGCCCTCGGGACAGGGCATCGGGAAACACCATATATTTT. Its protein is CASSPRDRASGNTIYF. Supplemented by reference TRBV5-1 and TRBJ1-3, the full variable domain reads KAGVTQTPRYLIKTRGQQVTLSCSPISGHRSVSWYQQTPGQGLQFLFEYFSETQRNKGNFPGRFSGRQFSNSRSEMNVSTLELGDSALYLCASSPRDRASGNTIYFGEGSWLTVV.